A single sample is the source of the 7 T cell receptor beta chains below, sequenced in a study of HIV-infected patients and healthy controls. Roughly three months, about 14 weeks, into antiretroviral therapy, follow-up blood was collected. The repertoire came from unfractionated whole blood and reflected all unsorted peripheral T cells. Alpha and beta constant-region primers primed reverse transcription of 400 to 650 ng RNA. Using multiplexing indices, alpha and beta chain libraries were generated apart by chain-specific third strand synthesis. Each CDR3 protein is one row after TCRdb ran MiXCR on the 5' RACE reads. Found here are fewer than 20,000 distinct CDR3 sequences, 8.5% of them singletons; the top ten hold approximately 21%. The material was blood, obtained during antiretroviral therapy. Receptors originate from an adult with HIV infection.

By its share, this clonotype is medium-sized. This chain links TRBV2 with TRBJ2-3; D gene uncertain. V was shortened by 4 bases and J by 5 bases, with 10 bases between the two germline ends. CDR3 length: 13 amino acids. CDR1 is SNHLY, CDR2 FYNNEI, per germline. CDR3 coding DNA: TGTGCCAGCAGTGTGGTAAAGGGAGATACGCAGTATTTT. Residues: CASSVVKGDTQYF.

CDR3 amino acids: CASGKDYTEAFF. DNA for the CDR3: TGTGCCAGCGGGAAAGACTACACTGAAGCTTTCTTT. The rearrangement uses TRBV7-8 and TRBJ1-1; D is unclear. CDR1 is SGHVS and CDR2 is FQNEAQ in the germline V gene. The V end lost 8 bases, the J end lost 3 bases, and 10 bases lay between the germline ends. This CDR3 is built from 12 residues.

Many counts were recorded for this clonotype. V and J are TRBV2 and TRBJ2-3; no reliable D call. Germline assignment: CDR1 SNHLY and CDR2 FYNNEI. Trimming removed 11 bases from V and 0 bases from J, with 12 bases in between. CDR3 length: 13 residues. CDR3 region: CAGYFPSTDTQYF. CDR3 nucleotides: TGTGCCGGATATTTCCCTAGCACAGATACGCAGTATTTT. Together with reference TRBV2 and TRBJ2-3, the CDR3 gives the full variable domain: EPEVTQTPSHQVTQMGQEVILRCVPISNHLYFYWYRQILGQKVEFLVSFYNNEISEKSEIFDDQFSVERPDGSNFTLKIRSTKLEDSAMYFCAGYFPSTDTQYFGPGTRLTVL.

This clonotype was seen repeatedly, ten times or more. The junction shows a germline mismatch at one end, possibly a read error. This chain links TRBV5-1 with TRBJ1-2, with D perhaps TRBD1 (5 bases). The germline V gene has CDR1 SGHRS and CDR2 YFSETQ. The CDR3 runs to 16 residues. The CDR3 DNA follows: TGCGCCACCAGCCTGGGAGTGGGGACCATACCCTATGGCTACACCTTC. This gives the protein CATSLGVGTIPYGYTF.

This clonotype has at least ten counts. The V gene is TRBV27, the J gene TRBJ1-1, with a tentative D call TRBD1 (5 bases). This CDR3 is built from 14 residues. V dropped 0 bases and J dropped 2 bases, with 7 bases sitting between them. Germline CDR1 and CDR2: MNHEY and SMNVEV (reference sequence). Here the CDR3 DNA reads TGTGCCAGCAGTTTATCGCAGGGAAACACTGAAGCTTTCTTT. Protein sequence: CASSLSQGNTEAFF.

Ten or more counts support this clonotype. This chain joins TRBV10-3 and TRBJ1-1; D is ambiguous. Germline CDR1 reads ENHRY; CDR2 reads SYGVKD. Trimming stripped 5 bases from V and 1 base from J, with 8 bases between. The CDR3 is 13 residues long. The CDR3 sequence is CAISSATNTEAFF. In DNA, the CDR3 is TGTGCCATCAGTTCAGCCACGAACACTGAAGCTTTCTTT.

The table lists this clonotype with a few counts. The chain combines TRBV6-5 with TRBJ2-1; D might be TRBD1 (5 bases). The germline V and J ends were trimmed by 6 bases and 8 bases, with 17 bases remaining between them. CDR1 and CDR2 (germline): MNHEY, SVGAGI. This CDR3 is 14 amino acids long. CDR3 sequence: CASSSNRFRDEQFF. The CDR3 DNA is TGTGCCAGCAGCAGTAACAGGTTCCGGGATGAGCAGTTCTTC.